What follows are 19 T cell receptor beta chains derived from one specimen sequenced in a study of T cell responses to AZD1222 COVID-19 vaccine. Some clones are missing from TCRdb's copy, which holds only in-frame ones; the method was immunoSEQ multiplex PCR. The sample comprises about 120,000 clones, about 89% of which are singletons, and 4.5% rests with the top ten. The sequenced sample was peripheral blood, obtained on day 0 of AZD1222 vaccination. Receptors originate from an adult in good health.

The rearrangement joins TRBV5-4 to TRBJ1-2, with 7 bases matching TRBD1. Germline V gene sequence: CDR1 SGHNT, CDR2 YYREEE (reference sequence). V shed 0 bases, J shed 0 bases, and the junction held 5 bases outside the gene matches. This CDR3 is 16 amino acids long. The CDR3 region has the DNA TGTGCCAGCAGCTTGGCACCCGGACAGGCTAACTATGGCTACACCTTC. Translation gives CASSLAPGQANYGYTF.

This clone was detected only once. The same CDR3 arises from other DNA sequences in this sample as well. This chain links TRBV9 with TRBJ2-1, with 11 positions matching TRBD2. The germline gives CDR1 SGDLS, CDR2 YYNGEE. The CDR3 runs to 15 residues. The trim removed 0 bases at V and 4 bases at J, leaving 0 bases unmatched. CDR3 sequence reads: CASSVVAGGYNEQFF. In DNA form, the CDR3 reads TGTGCCAGCAGCGTAGTAGCGGGGGGGTACAATGAGCAGTTCTTC.

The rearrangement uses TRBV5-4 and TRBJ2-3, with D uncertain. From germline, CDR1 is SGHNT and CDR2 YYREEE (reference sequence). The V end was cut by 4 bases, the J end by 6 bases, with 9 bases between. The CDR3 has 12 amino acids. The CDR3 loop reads CASSRLGDTQYF. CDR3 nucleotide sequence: TGTGCCAGCAGCCGGCTTGGGGATACGCAGTATTTT.

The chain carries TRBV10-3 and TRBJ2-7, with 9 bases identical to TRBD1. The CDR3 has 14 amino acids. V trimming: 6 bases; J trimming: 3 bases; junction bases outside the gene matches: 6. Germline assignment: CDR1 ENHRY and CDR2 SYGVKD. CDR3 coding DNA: TGTGCCATCAGGGATGGGGACAGGGTCTACGAGCAGTACTTC. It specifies CAIRDGDRVYEQYF.

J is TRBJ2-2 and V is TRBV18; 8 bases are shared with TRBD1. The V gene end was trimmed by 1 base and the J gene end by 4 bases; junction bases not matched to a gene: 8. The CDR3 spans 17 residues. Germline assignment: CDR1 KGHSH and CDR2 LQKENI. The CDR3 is CASSPLRQGQGTGELFF. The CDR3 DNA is TGTGCCAGCTCACCACTACGACAGGGGCAGGGCACCGGGGAGCTGTTTTTT.

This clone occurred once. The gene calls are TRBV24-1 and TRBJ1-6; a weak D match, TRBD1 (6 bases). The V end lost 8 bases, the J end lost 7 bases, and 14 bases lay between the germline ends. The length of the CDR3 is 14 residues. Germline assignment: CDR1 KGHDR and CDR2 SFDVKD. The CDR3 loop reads CATTTGGGNSPLHF. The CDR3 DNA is TGTGCCACCACTACCGGCGGGGGCAATTCACCCCTCCACTTT.

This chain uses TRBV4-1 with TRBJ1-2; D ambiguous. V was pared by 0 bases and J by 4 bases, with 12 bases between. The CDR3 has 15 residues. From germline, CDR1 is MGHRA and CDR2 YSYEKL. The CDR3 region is CASSQDSGKVYGYTF. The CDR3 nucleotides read TGCGCCAGCAGCCAAGATTCGGGGAAAGTCTATGGCTACACCTTC.

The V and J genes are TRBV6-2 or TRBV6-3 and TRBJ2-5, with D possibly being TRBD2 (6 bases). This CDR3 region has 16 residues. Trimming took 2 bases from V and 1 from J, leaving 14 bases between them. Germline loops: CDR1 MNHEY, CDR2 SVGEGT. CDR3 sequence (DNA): TGTGCCAGCAGTTACGAGCGAGGGGAGGTCCAAGAGACCCAGTACTTC. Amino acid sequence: CASSYERGEVQETQYF.

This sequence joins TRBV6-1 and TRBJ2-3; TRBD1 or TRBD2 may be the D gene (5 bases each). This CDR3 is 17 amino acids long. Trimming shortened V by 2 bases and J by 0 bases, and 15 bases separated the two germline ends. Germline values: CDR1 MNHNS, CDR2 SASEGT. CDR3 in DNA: TGTGCCAGCAGTGAATGGTCTGGGACCACTAGCACAGATACGCAGTATTTT. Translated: CASSEWSGTTSTDTQYF.

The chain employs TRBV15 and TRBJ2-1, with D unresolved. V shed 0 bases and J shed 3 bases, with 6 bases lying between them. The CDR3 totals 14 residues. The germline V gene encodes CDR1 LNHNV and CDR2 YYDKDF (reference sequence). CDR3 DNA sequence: TGTGCCACCAGCAGAGATCACAGCTACAATGAGCAGTTCTTC. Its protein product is CATSRDHSYNEQFF. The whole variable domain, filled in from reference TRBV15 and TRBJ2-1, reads DAMVIQNPRYQVTQFGKPVTLSCSQTLNHNVMYWYQQKSSQAPKLLFHYYDKDFNNEADTPDNFQSRRPNTSFCFLDIRSPGLGDTAMYLCATSRDHSYNEQFFGPGTRLTVL.

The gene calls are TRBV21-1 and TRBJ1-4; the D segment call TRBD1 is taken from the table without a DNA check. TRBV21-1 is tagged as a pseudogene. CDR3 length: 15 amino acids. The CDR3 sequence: CASSTPGCPNEKLFF. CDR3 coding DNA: TGTGCCAGCAGCACTCCAGGCTGCCCAAATGAAAAACTGTTTTTT.

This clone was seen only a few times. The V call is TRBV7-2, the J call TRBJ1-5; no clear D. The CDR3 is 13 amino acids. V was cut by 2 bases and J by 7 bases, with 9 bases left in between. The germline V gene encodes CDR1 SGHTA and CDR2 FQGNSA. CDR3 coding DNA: TGTGCCAGCAGCTTAAAAGCAGGACAGCCCCAGCATTTT. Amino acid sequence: CASSLKAGQPQHF.

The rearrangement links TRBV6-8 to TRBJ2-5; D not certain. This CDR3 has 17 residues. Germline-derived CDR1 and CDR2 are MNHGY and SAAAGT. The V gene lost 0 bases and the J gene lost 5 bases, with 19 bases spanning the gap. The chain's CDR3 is CASSYSSVGRSGETQYF. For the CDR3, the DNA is TGTGCCAGCAGTTACTCGAGCGTTGGACGATCCGGGGAGACCCAGTACTTC.

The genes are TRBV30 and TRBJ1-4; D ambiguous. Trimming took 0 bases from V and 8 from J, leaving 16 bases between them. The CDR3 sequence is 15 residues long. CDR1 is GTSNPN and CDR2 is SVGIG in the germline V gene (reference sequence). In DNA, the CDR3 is TGTGCCTGGAGTGTATTTGATAGAGGCTCCGAAAAACTGTTTTTT. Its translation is CAWSVFDRGSEKLFF. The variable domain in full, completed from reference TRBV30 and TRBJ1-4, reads SQTIHQWPATLVQPVGSPLSLECTVEGTSNPNLYWYRQAAGRGLQLLFYSVGIGQISSEVPQNLSASRPQDRQFILSSKKLLLSDSGFYLCAWSVFDRGSEKLFFGSGTQLSVL.

The CDR3 nucleotides are TGTGCCAGCAGCTTGGCGTCGTTCACTGAAGCTTTCTTT. Translation: CASSLASFTEAFF. This chain links TRBV5-6 with TRBJ1-1; D is unresolved. The V end was cut by 0 bases, the J end by 4 bases, with 7 bases between. The CDR3 covers 13 residues. Germline V gene sequence: CDR1 SGHDT, CDR2 YYEEEE.

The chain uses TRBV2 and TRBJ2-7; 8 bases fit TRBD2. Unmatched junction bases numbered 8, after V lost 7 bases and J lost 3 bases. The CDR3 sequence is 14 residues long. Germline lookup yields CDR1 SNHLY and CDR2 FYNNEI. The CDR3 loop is CASTGGALGYEQYF. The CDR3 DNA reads TGTGCCAGCACCGGGGGGGCCCTAGGCTACGAGCAGTACTTC.

CDR3 region: CASSNPTGLSEKLFF. The CDR3 DNA sequence: TGTGCCAGCAGCAATCCGACAGGGTTGTCTGAAAAACTGTTTTTT. The J gene is TRBJ1-4, the V gene TRBV3-1 (or the pseudogene TRBV3-2); TRBD1 matches 7 bases. The germline CDR1 and CDR2 sequences are LGHDT and YNNKEL (reference sequence). Trimming took 5 bases from V and 7 from J; bases not matched to a gene: 10. The CDR3 is 15 amino acids.

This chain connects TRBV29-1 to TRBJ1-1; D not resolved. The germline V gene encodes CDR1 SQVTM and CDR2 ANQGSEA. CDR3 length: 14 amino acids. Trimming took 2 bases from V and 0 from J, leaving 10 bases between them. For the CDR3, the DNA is TGCAGCGTTGAAAGAAGGCCAATGAACACTGAAGCTTTCTTT. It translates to CSVERRPMNTEAFF.

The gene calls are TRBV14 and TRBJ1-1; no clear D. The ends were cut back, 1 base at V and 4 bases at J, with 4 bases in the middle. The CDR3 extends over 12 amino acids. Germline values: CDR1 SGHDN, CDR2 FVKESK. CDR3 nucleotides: TGTGCCAGCAGCCAAGTTCTCACTGAAGCTTTCTTT. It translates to CASSQVLTEAFF.